These 18 T cell receptor beta chains share one sample of origin, sequenced in a study of blood T cell repertoires in COVID-19 (dated by TCRdb to about 2020). The method behind the library was the immunoSEQ multiplex PCR assay. The source is immuneACCESS, and TCRdb retained only in-frame sequences with V and J called. Part of the clones is not carried over; for the studies checked, unresolved V genes explain less than half of this, and the remainder is unexplained. This sample is represented by 55,000 or so clones; 80% of them were singletons. 15% to 25% of the sample is held by the ten biggest clonotypes. Sequenced input: peripheral blood. The receptors originated from a man aged 25-45 years with COVID-19, enrolled during active disease.

This clone was counted a single time. The chain couples TRBV7-7 to TRBJ2-2; D gene uncertain. Germline CDR1 reads SSHAT; CDR2 reads FNYEAQ (reference sequence). The CDR3 is 12 amino acids. The V end was cut by 1 base, the J end by 6 bases, with 3 bases between. Here the CDR3 reads CASSLVSGELFF. The CDR3 coding sequence is TGTGCCAGCAGCTTAGTATCCGGGGAGCTGTTTTTT. Variable domain in full (rest from reference TRBV7-7 and TRBJ2-2): GAGVSQSPRYKVTKRGQDVTLRCDPISSHATLYWYQQALGQGPEFLTYFNYEAQPDKSGLPSDRFSAERPEGSISTLTIQRTEQRDSAMYRCASSLVSGELFFGEGSRLTVL.

This clone was detected a few times. J is TRBJ1-2 and V is TRBV6-2 or TRBV6-3, with D uncertain. Germline V lookup: CDR1 MNHEY, CDR2 SVGEGT. This CDR3 region has 13 residues. Between the trimmed V and J ends, which lost 2 bases and 6 bases, there was a span of 10 bases. The CDR3 region is CASSYSGIDGYTF. For the CDR3, the DNA is TGTGCCAGCAGTTACAGCGGAATCGATGGCTACACCTTC.

V gene TRBV3-1 (or the pseudogene TRBV3-2) combines with J gene TRBJ2-7; tentatively, D is TRBD2 (6 bases). Germline CDR1 and CDR2: LGHDT and YNNKEL (reference sequence). This CDR3 has 14 residues. Trimming stripped 4 bases from V and 2 bases from J, with 12 bases between. The CDR3 loop reads CASSRSGLPYEQYF. In DNA, the CDR3 is TGTGCCAGCAGCCGTAGCGGATTACCCTACGAGCAGTACTTC.

This clone was seen a handful of times. The rearrangement uses TRBV4-2 and TRBJ2-6; D is possibly TRBD2 (6 bases). Germline CDR1 is LGHNA and CDR2 is YNFKEQ. CDR3 length: 16 residues. Trimming removed 0 bases at V and 0 bases at J, with 6 bases between. CDR3 DNA sequence: TGTGCCAGCAGCCAAGAGCGGGGCTCTGGGGCCAACGTCCTGACTTTC. Residues: CASSQERGSGANVLTF.

The V and J genes are TRBV2 and TRBJ1-6, with D possibly TRBD1 on 6 matching bases. CDR1 SNHLY and CDR2 FYNNEI come from the germline V gene. The V end lost 4 bases, the J end lost 7 bases, and 20 bases lay between the germline ends. The CDR3 runs to 17 residues. CDR3 in DNA: TGTGCCAGCAGTGGATCAACCCTACAGGGCCGGAATTCACCCCTCCACTTT. Translation: CASSGSTLQGRNSPLHF.

The J gene is TRBJ1-6, the V gene TRBV28; TRBD1 matches at 9 bases. Germline CDR1 MDHEN, CDR2 SYDVKM. This CDR3 is built from 15 residues. V dropped 6 bases and J dropped 8; count of bases not matched to a gene: 8. CDR3 amino acids: CASRIDGTGHSPLHF. The CDR3 DNA reads TGTGCCAGCAGAATCGATGGGACAGGGCATTCACCCCTCCACTTT.

This sequence joins TRBV30 and TRBJ1-1; TRBD1 aligns across 12 bases. Germline values: CDR1 GTSNPN, CDR2 SVGIG (reference sequence). The junction had 1 base not matched to a gene; V was cut back by 5 bases and J by 0 bases. This CDR3 has 14 amino acids. The CDR3 spells CAWGTGGMNTEAFF. The CDR3 DNA reads as TGTGCCTGGGGGACAGGGGGCATGAACACTGAAGCTTTCTTT.

The chain joins TRBV7-6 to TRBJ2-7; 10 bases line up with TRBD2. Trimming took 5 bases from V and 1 from J; bases not matched to a gene: 5. This CDR3 has 15 amino acids. Germline lookup yields CDR1 SGHVS and CDR2 FNYEAQ. CDR3 DNA sequence: TGTGCCAGCAGCCCGGGACTAGCGAATTCCTACGAGCAGTACTTC. Protein: CASSPGLANSYEQYF. Filled out from reference TRBV7-6 and TRBJ2-7, the complete variable domain reads GAGVSQSPRYKVTKRGQDVALRCDPISGHVSLYWYRQALGQGPEFLTYFNYEAQQDKSGLPNDRFSAERPEGSISTLTIQRTEQRDSAMYRCASSPGLANSYEQYFGPGTRLTVT.

V is TRBV4-1 and J is TRBJ2-7, with a possible D match to TRBD1 (5 bases). The length of the CDR3 is 15 residues. CDR1 and CDR2 (germline): MGHRA, YSYEKL. V was shortened by 1 base and J by 1 base, with 11 bases between the two germline ends. CDR3 nucleotide sequence: TGCGCCAGCAGCCAAGGACAGATAGAATCCTACGAGCAGTACTTC. It is translated as CASSQGQIESYEQYF.

This chain uses TRBV4-3 with TRBJ2-7, with 11 bases that match TRBD1. J lost 3 bases, V lost 0 bases, and 4 bases had no gene match. There are 16 residues in the CDR3. CDR1 and CDR2 (germline): LGHNA, YSLEER. The CDR3 protein is CASSQDSGTGGYEQYF. The CDR3 nucleotides read TGCGCCAGCAGCCAAGATAGTGGGACAGGGGGCTACGAGCAGTACTTC.

This sequence joins TRBV5-1 and TRBJ1-2, with D possibly being TRBD1 (6 bases). The CDR3 is made up of 16 amino acids. CDR1 is SGHRS and CDR2 is YFSETQ in the germline V gene. V was cut by 0 bases and J by 2 bases, with 14 bases left in between. The CDR3 nucleotides are TGCGCCAGCAGCTTGGGCGTAGGGGGGGCGAACTATGGCTACACCTTC. It is translated as CASSLGVGGANYGYTF.

The gene calls are TRBV4-3 and TRBJ1-1; D is perhaps TRBD1 (5 bases). Germline CDR1 and CDR2: LGHNA and YSLEER. Trimming left V 1 base short and J 0 bases short, with 9 bases between. The CDR3 covers 15 residues. The CDR3 sequence is CASSQAGDLNTEAFF. CDR3 nucleotide sequence: TGCGCCAGCAGCCAAGCGGGGGACTTGAACACTGAAGCTTTCTTT.

This chain connects TRBV5-5 to TRBJ2-5; TRBD2 matches at 10 bases. The CDR3 is 19 amino acids. The germline gives CDR1 SGHKS, CDR2 YYEKEE (reference sequence). Trimming took 4 bases from V and 14 from J; bases not matched to a gene: 29. This chain's CDR3 is CASSPSFTSGTRRGAPAYF. The DNA for the CDR3 is TGTGCCAGCAGCCCCTCCTTTACTAGCGGGACCCGACGCGGGGCACCGGCTTACTTC.

This rearrangement joins TRBV5-5 to TRBJ1-5, with TRBD1 as a possible D gene (5 bases). The CDR3 contains 15 residues. CDR1 SGHKS and CDR2 YYEKEE come from the germline V gene (reference sequence). Trimming stripped 2 bases from V and 6 bases from J, with 15 bases between. CDR3 protein: CASSFAGSGTQPQHF. The CDR3 bases are TGTGCCAGCAGCTTTGCAGGGTCCGGAACTCAGCCCCAGCATTTT.

This rearrangement joins TRBV7-9 to TRBJ2-7; D may be TRBD2 (6 bases). The germline V and J ends were trimmed by 5 bases and 5 bases, with 22 bases remaining between them. Per the germline V gene, CDR1 is SEHNR and CDR2 is FQNEAQ (reference sequence). This CDR3 contains 16 residues. The CDR3 sequence: CASSRAEGGPSDEQYF. In nucleotides, the CDR3 is TGTGCCAGCAGCCGTGCCGAAGGAGGGCCTAGTGACGAGCAGTACTTC. Together with reference TRBV7-9 and TRBJ2-7, the CDR3 gives the full variable domain: DTGVSQNPRHKITKRGQNVTFRCDPISEHNRLYWYRQTLGQGPEFLTYFQNEAQLEKSRLLSDRFSAERPKGSFSTLEIQRTEQGDSAMYLCASSRAEGGPSDEQYFGPGTRLTVT.

The J gene is TRBJ2-3, the V gene TRBV5-1, with D maybe TRBD1 (6 bases). The CDR3 contains 17 residues. Germline V gene lookup returns CDR1 SGHRS and CDR2 YFSETQ. Trimming cost V 1 base and J 4 bases, with 19 bases left between them. The CDR3 region is CASSLTYAGVWADTQYF. CDR3 DNA sequence: TGCGCCAGCAGCTTGACCTACGCAGGGGTATGGGCAGATACGCAGTATTTT.

The chain couples TRBV6-1 to TRBJ2-2; maybe TRBD2 (6 bases). This CDR3 has 17 amino acids. V lost 3 bases to trimming and J lost 5 bases, with 19 bases between them. Germline V gives CDR1 MNHNS, CDR2 SASEGT. DNA for the CDR3: TGTGCCAGCAGTGAGATATTTTGGGGGGATAAGACCGGGGAGCTGTTTTTT. This codes for CASSEIFWGDKTGELFF.

The V call is TRBV28, the J call TRBJ2-2; no definite D call. The germline V gene encodes CDR1 MDHEN and CDR2 SYDVKM. This CDR3 is built from 13 residues. Trimming removed 5 bases from V and 6 bases from J, with 10 bases in between. CDR3 in amino acids: CASSPISSGELFF. The DNA of the CDR3 is TGTGCCAGCAGTCCGATCAGTTCCGGGGAGCTGTTTTTT.